The 20 T cell receptor beta chains below all came from one sample that was sequenced in a study of regulatory T cells in long-lasting Graves disease. Arm-PCR with iRepertoire HTBI primers amplified the CDR3 regions for these TCR beta libraries. TCRdb reprocessed the multiplex PCR reads with MiXCR, giving one entry per CDR3 protein. The data show about 470,000 distinct CDR3 sequences, 20% to 25% seen once. Noted time point: persistent/refractory GD, antithyroid drugs over 5 years with positive TRAb. RNA isolated from PBMCs was used to make the TCR library. Sample: peripheral blood mononuclear cells (PBMCs), taken when the disease was refractory, from a patient treated with antithyroid drugs. The origin of the receptors is a female donor with Graves disease.

A word on this clonotype: This clone may be a read error of a much larger clone one base away. The chain couples TRBV3-1 to TRBJ2-7; TRBD1 matches 12 bases. Germline assignment: CDR1 LGHDT and CDR2 YNNKEL (reference sequence). With 5 bases clipped from V and 6 bases from J, the junction kept 11 bases outside the gene matches. The CDR3 runs 16 residues. The DNA for the CDR3 is TGTGCCAGCAGCGACCCCATCGGGACAGGGGGCCTCGAGCAGTACTTC. The encoded protein is CASSDPIGTGGLEQYF.

The sample holds a few counts of this clonotype. The chain's CDR3 is CASSSDHEQYF. CDR3 bases: TGTGCCAGCAGTTCCGATCACGAGCAGTACTTC. The rearrangement uses TRBV27 and TRBJ2-7; no reliable D call. The germline gives CDR1 MNHEY, CDR2 SMNVEV (reference sequence). V was shortened by 4 bases and J by 5 bases, with 6 bases between the two germline ends. This CDR3 contains 11 residues.

This clonotype was seen a handful of times. The V and J genes are TRBV12-3 or TRBV12-4 and TRBJ2-6; no firm D call. The CDR3 totals 15 residues. The V gene lost 5 bases and the J gene lost 0 bases, with 8 bases spanning the gap. The CDR3 nucleotides are TGTGCCAGCAGTGAACGTTCCTCTGGGGCCAACGTCCTGACTTTC. It codes for CASSERSSGANVLTF.

This clonotype occurred many times. The rearrangement uses TRBV12-3 or TRBV12-4 and TRBJ2-7; D gene uncertain. The CDR3 consists of 13 residues. The V end was cut by 2 bases, the J end by 5 bases, with 10 bases between. The CDR3 here is CASSLWGFHEQYF. DNA for the CDR3: TGTGCCAGCAGTTTATGGGGATTCCACGAGCAGTACTTC.

The table lists this clonotype with many counts. The genes are TRBV27 and TRBJ1-2; D gene unclear. Germline V gives CDR1 MNHEY, CDR2 SMNVEV (reference sequence). CDR3 length: 13 amino acids. Trimming cost V 3 bases and J 0 bases, with 5 bases left between them. The CDR3 DNA reads TGTGCCAGCAGTTTCCAGGCTAACTATGGCTACACCTTC. Translation gives CASSFQANYGYTF.

This clonotype was seen many times. This chain links TRBV7-9 with TRBJ2-7; D remains unclear. CDR3 length equals 16 residues. CDR1 SEHNR and CDR2 FQNEAQ come from the germline V gene (reference sequence). The V gene lost 0 bases and the J gene lost 3 bases, with 15 bases spanning the gap. The CDR3 DNA is TGTGCCAGCAGCTTAGCGAATGGGATTTCCGGCTACGAGCAGTACTTC. Residues: CASSLANGISGYEQYF.

This clonotype was counted a single time. This chain joins TRBV6-6 and TRBJ2-1; 9 bases line up with TRBD2. V lost 0 bases to trimming and J lost 0 bases; unmatched junction nucleotides: 9. The CDR3 length is 19 residues. Looked up from germline, CDR1 is MNHNY and CDR2 is SVGAGI (reference sequence). This chain's CDR3 is CASSYSILAGPSSYNEQFF. CDR3 nucleotides: TGTGCCAGCAGTTACTCGATACTAGCGGGCCCAAGCTCCTACAATGAGCAGTTCTTC.

A few counts support this clonotype. The chain couples TRBV6-5 to TRBJ2-7, with 7 bases that match TRBD2. This CDR3 is 15 amino acids long. J gave up 2 bases and V 2 bases, and 6 bases lay outside the gene matches. Germline values: CDR1 MNHEY, CDR2 SVGAGI. The DNA of the CDR3 is TGTGCCAGCAGTTACCGGGCGGGAGACCCCTACGAGCAGTACTTC. Its protein product is CASSYRAGDPYEQYF.

The chain links TRBV4-1 to TRBJ2-5, with 14 bases fitting TRBD2. V lost 2 bases and J lost 2; bases outside the gene matches: 10. The V gene's germline CDR1 is MGHRA and CDR2 YSYEKL. CDR3 length equals 19 residues. The CDR3 DNA follows: TGCGCCAGCAGCCAACCACCGGGACTAGCGGGAGTTGGGCAAGAGACCCAGTACTTC. Encoded protein: CASSQPPGLAGVGQETQYF.

About this clonotype itself: A much larger clone lies a single base off, so this may be a read error. The chain has TRBV28 and TRBJ1-2; no clear D. Trimming removed 4 bases at V and 12 bases at J, with 15 bases between. The CDR3 totals 12 residues. Germline assignment: CDR1 MDHEN and CDR2 SYDVKM. As DNA, the CDR3 is TGTGCCAGCAGTTATATGGGGAGCGGCCACACCTTC. Translation gives CASSYMGSGHTF.

This clonotype was counted only a few times. The chain combines TRBV19 with TRBJ2-2, with D unclear. Germline values: CDR1 LNHDA, CDR2 SQIVND (reference sequence). V lost 2 bases, J lost 0 bases, and 4 bases lay in between. CDR3 length equals 14 residues. The CDR3 spells CASSIRSNTGELFF. As DNA, the CDR3 is TGTGCCAGTAGTATAAGATCGAACACCGGGGAGCTGTTTTTT.

This clonotype was detected many times. V gene TRBV28 combines with J gene TRBJ1-1; possible D gene TRBD1, 6 bases. Germline V CDR1 and CDR2: MDHEN, SYDVKM. The length of the CDR3 is 15 residues. V was cut by 3 bases and J by 5 bases, with 16 bases left in between. The CDR3, as DNA: TGTGCCAGCAGTTTGTCCAGGGGTATAAGGACTGAAGCTTTCTTT. Residues: CASSLSRGIRTEAFF.

In regard to this clonotype: The conserved phenylalanine or tryptophan is not found at the CDR3 terminus, so this likely reflects a read error. The genes are TRBV27 and TRBJ1-2; TRBD1 aligns across 9 bases. V shed 7 bases, J shed 7 bases, and the junction held 7 bases outside the gene matches. The CDR3 contains 13 residues. Germline CDR1 reads MNHEY; CDR2 reads SMNVEV (reference sequence). In DNA form, the CDR3 reads TGTGCCAGCACCTCCGGGACAGGGACTGGCTACACCTAC. Translating it yields CASTSGTGTGYTY.

Ten or more counts support this clonotype. The gene calls are TRBV6-5 and TRBJ1-1, with D unclear. Germline V gives CDR1 MNHEY, CDR2 SVGAGI. The CDR3 extends over 12 amino acids. Trimming removed 3 bases at V and 1 base at J, with 3 bases between. The CDR3 reads CASSYRNTEAFF. In nucleotides, the CDR3 is TGTGCCAGCAGTTATAGGAACACTGAAGCTTTCTTT.

This clonotype has ten or more counts. V and J are TRBV27 and TRBJ1-5, with a tentative D call TRBD1 (5 bases). This CDR3 contains 16 residues. The V and J ends lost 0 bases and 0 bases respectively, with 9 bases between them. The V gene's germline CDR1 is MNHEY and CDR2 SMNVEV (reference sequence). Written as DNA, the CDR3 is TGTGCCAGCAGTTTATCCGGGGGGGATAGCAATCAGCCCCAGCATTTT. Protein product: CASSLSGGDSNQPQHF.

The V call is TRBV28, the J call TRBJ2-3; TRBD1 is a possible D gene (6 bases). CDR3 size: 17 residues. Trimming removed 4 bases from V and 3 bases from J, with 20 bases in between. CDR1 and CDR2 from the germline V gene are MDHEN and SYDVKM. CDR3 in DNA: TGTGCCAGCAGTTATTATAGCAACAGGGTAGTAACAGATACGCAGTATTTT. Amino acids: CASSYYSNRVVTDTQYF.

This clonotype has a handful of counts. This rearrangement joins TRBV29-1 to TRBJ2-6; the D call may be TRBD1 or TRBD2 (5 bases each). CDR1 SQVTM and CDR2 ANQGSEA come from the germline V gene. CDR3 size: 15 residues. V was shortened by 4 bases and J by 0 bases, with 10 bases between the two germline ends. CDR3 residues: CSVVTRGSGANVLTF. CDR3 bases: TGCAGCGTTGTAACGAGGGGCTCTGGGGCCAACGTCCTGACTTTC.

This clonotype has a count of ten or more. The genes are TRBV28 and TRBJ2-2; 12 bases match TRBD1. CDR3 length equals 16 residues. CDR1 is MDHEN and CDR2 is SYDVKM in the germline V gene. After removal of 11 bases from V and 2 bases from J, the junction contained 9 bases not matched to a gene. CDR3 nucleotides: TGTGCCCACCGGGACAGGGGGCGCTTAAACACCGGGGAGCTGTTTTTT. This sequence encodes CAHRDRGRLNTGELFF.

This chain connects TRBV7-2 to TRBJ2-1; 9 bases match TRBD2. Losses at the gene ends were 5 bases for V and 3 bases for J; bases not matched to a gene: 5. CDR3 size: 15 residues. The germline gives CDR1 SGHTA, CDR2 FQGNSA. The CDR3 DNA sequence: TGTGCCAGCAGCCCGACTAGCGGTTACTACAATGAGCAGTTCTTC. Translating gives CASSPTSGYYNEQFF.

This clonotype was found many times. CDR3 nucleotides: TGTGCCAGCTCACCGTACACGAACACCGGGGAGCTGTTTTTT. This encodes CASSPYTNTGELFF. This chain joins TRBV18 and TRBJ2-2; D is uncertain. CDR1 is KGHSH, CDR2 LQKENI, per germline. This CDR3 region has 14 residues. V dropped 3 bases and J dropped 0 bases, with 5 bases sitting between them.